A single TCR beta chain is shown here with its context. The data are from a study of T cells in Graves' hyperthyroidism and ophthalmopathy. Study in general: The blood sample was taken at first diagnosis, before treatment began.

RNA transcripts were the template for amplifying TCR beta CDR3 regions. HTBI primers were the set used in a first-round RT-PCR of the TCR CDR3. TCRdb reprocessed the multiplex PCR reads with MiXCR, giving one entry per CDR3 protein. The repertoire holds 250,000 or so distinct CDR3 sequences, with about 15% as singletons. The receptor was isolated from a woman in her forties or fifties with Graves' hyperthyroidism that later progressed to Graves' ophthalmopathy. The sequencing input was blood.

CDR3 bases: TGTGCCAGCAGTGAAGGGCCTTACAGGGGCCCCTACGAGCAGTACTTC. Amino acid sequence: CASSEGPYRGPYEQYF. V is TRBV25-1 and J is TRBJ2-7; 7 bases line up with TRBD1. This CDR3 has 16 amino acids. Germline V gene sequence: CDR1 MGHDK, CDR2 SYGVNS. V trimming: 2 bases; J trimming: 2 bases; junction bases outside the gene matches: 9.